This T cell receptor (beta chain) is drawn from a study of patients and donors after allogeneic stem cell transplantation. TCRdb fed the RT-PCR reads into MiXCR, producing one record per CDR3 protein. The sample carries roughly 940,000 distinct CDR3 sequences, about 20% recorded once. The table lists this clonotype with a few counts. The sequenced sample was blood, either unsorted or a sorted T cell fraction (not recorded which). The TCR sequence derives from a human donor who was either an allogeneic HSCT recipient or a stem cell or donor lymphocyte infusion donor (not recorded which). It is not recorded whose cells these are; they may come from a transplant donor.

The CDR3 DNA reads TGTGCCAGCTCACCATACAGGGAGCGACGGAGCAATCAGCCCCAGCATTTT. Protein: CASSPYRERRSNQPQHF. This chain uses TRBV18 with TRBJ1-5, with D possibly being TRBD1 (6 bases). The CDR3 runs 17 residues. Germline V lookup: CDR1 KGHSH, CDR2 LQKENI. The ends were cut back, 2 bases at V and 1 base at J, with 15 bases in the middle.